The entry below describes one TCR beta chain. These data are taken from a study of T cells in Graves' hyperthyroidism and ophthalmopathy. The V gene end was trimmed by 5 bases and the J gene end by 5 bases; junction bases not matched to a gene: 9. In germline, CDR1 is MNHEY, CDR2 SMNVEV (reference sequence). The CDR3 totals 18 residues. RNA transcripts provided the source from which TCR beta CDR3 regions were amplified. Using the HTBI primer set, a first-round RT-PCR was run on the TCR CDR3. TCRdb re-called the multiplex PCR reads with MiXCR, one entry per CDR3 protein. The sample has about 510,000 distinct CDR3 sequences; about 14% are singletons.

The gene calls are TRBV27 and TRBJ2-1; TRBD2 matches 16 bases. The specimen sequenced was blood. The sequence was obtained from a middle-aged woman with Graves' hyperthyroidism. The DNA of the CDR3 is TGTGCCAGCAGTCCCGGGACTAGCGGGAGGGCCAAACACAATGAGCAGTTCTTC. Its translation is CASSPGTSGRAKHNEQFF.